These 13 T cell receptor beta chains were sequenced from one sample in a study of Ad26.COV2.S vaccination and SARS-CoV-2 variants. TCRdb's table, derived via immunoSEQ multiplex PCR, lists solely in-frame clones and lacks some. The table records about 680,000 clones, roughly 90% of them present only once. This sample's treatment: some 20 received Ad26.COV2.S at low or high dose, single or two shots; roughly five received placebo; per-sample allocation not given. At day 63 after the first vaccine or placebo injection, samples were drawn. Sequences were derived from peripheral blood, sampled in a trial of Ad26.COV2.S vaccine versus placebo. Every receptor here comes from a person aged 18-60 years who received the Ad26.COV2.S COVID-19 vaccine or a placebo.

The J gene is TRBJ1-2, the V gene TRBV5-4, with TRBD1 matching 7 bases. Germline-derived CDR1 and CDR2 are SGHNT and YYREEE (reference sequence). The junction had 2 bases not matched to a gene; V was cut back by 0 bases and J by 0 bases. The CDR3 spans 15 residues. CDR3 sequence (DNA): TGTGCCAGCAGCTTGGAACAGGGGACTAACTATGGCTACACCTTC. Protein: CASSLEQGTNYGYTF. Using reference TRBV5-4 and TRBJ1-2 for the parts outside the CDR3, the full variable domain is ETGVTQSPTHLIKTRGQQVTLRCSSQSGHNTVSWYQQALGQGPQFIFQYYREEENGRGNFPPRFSGLQFPNYSSELNVNALELDDSALYLCASSLEQGTNYGYTFGSGTRLTVV.

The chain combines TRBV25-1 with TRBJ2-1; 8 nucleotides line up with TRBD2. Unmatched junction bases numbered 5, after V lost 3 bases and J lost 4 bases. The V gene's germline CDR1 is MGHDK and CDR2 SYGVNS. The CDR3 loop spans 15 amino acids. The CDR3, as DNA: TGTGCCAGCAGTGACCCCCAGCGGGGGTACAATGAGCAGTTCTTC. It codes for CASSDPQRGYNEQFF.

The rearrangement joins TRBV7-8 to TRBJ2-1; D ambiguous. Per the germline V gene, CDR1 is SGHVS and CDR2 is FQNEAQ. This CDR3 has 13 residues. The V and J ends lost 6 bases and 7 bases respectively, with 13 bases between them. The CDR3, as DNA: TGTGCCAGCAGTCTCCAGGAGTATAATGAGCAGTTCTTC. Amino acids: CASSLQEYNEQFF.

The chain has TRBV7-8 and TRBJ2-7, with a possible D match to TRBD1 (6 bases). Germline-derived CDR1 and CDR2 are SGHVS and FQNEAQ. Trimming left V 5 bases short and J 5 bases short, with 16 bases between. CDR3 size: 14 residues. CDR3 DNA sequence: TGTGCCAGCAGCAGTCGACAGGTTTCGGACGAGCAGTACTTC. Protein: CASSSRQVSDEQYF.

The CDR3 DNA follows: TGTGCCAGCAGCCCAGGACAAGATCAGCCCCAGCATTTT. It is translated as CASSPGQDQPQHF. This chain uses TRBV7-9 with TRBJ1-5; D perhaps matches TRBD1 (5 bases). Deletions cut 5 bases from V and 5 bases from J, with 10 bases between. Germline loops: CDR1 SEHNR, CDR2 FQNEAQ (reference sequence). There are 13 residues in the CDR3.

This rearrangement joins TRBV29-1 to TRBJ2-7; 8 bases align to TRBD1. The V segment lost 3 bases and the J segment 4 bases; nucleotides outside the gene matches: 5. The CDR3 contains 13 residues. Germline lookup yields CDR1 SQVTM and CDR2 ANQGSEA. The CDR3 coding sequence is TGCAGCGTTGAGGGGCAGGGGGCTTACGAGCAGTACTTC. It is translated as CSVEGQGAYEQYF.

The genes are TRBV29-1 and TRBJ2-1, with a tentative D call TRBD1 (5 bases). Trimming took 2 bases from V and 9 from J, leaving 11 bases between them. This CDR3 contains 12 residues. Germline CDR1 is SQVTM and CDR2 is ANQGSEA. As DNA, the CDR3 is TGCAGCGTTGAAAAGGGGCCGGGTGAGCAGTTCTTC. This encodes CSVEKGPGEQFF.

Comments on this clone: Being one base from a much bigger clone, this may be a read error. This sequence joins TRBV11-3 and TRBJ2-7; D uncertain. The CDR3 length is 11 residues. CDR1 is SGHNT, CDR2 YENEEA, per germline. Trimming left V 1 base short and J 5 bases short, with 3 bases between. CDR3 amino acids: CASSLGDEQYF. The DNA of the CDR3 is TGTGCCAGCAGCTTAGGGGACGAGCAGTACTTC.

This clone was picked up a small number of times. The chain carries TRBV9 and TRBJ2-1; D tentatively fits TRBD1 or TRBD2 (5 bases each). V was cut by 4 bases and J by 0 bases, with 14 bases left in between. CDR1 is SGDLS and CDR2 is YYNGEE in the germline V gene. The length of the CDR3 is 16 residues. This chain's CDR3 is CASSPWAGSSYNEQFF. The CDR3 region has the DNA TGTGCCAGCAGCCCATGGGCAGGGAGCTCCTACAATGAGCAGTTCTTC.

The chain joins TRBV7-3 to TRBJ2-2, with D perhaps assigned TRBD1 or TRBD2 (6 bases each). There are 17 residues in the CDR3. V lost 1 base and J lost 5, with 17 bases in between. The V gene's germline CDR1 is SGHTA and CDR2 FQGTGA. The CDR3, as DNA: TGTGCCAGCAGCTTAAGGCCCGGAGGGGGAAGGACCGGGGAGCTGTTTTTT. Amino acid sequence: CASSLRPGGGRTGELFF. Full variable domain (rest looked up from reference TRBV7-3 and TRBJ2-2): GAGVSQTPSNKVTEKGKYVELRCDPISGHTALYWYRQSLGQGPEFLIYFQGTGAADDSGLPNDRFFAVRPEGSVSTLKIQRTERGDSAVYLCASSLRPGGGRTGELFFGEGSRLTVL.

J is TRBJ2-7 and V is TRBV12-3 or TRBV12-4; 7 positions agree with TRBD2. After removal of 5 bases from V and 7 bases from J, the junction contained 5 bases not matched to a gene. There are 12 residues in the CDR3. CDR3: CASSTNGGEQYF. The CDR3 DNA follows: TGTGCCAGCAGTACTAACGGGGGGGAGCAGTACTTC.

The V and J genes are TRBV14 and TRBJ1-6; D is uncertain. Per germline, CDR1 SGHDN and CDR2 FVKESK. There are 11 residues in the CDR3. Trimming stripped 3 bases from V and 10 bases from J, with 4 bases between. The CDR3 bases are TGTGCCAGCAGCCAGGGCTCACCCCTCCACTTT. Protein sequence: CASSQGSPLHF.

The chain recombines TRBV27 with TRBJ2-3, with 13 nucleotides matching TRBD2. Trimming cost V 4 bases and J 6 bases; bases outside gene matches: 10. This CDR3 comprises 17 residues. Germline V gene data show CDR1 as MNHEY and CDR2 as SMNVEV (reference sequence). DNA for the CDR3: TGTGCCAGCAGTTCCCCGACTAGCGGGGGGACTAGTGATACGCAGTATTTT. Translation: CASSSPTSGGTSDTQYF.